One sample yielded the 2 T cell receptor beta chains listed below, sequenced in a study of blood T cell repertoires in COVID-19. Data came from immunoSEQ multiplex PCR; TCRdb stores just in-frame clones and leaves some out. The data show approximately 63,000 clones, around nine tenths seen once. The sequenced material came from peripheral blood. The receptors derive from a woman aged 80 or older with active COVID-19.

The chain joins TRBV28 to TRBJ1-3; 7 bases are shared with TRBD1. The germline gives CDR1 MDHEN, CDR2 SYDVKM. The V segment lost 5 bases and the J segment 3 bases; nucleotides outside the gene matches: 7. CDR3 size: 15 residues. The CDR3 reads CASSLGTANGNTIYF. The CDR3 DNA is TGTGCCAGCAGTCTCGGGACAGCGAATGGAAACACCATATATTTT. Together with reference TRBV28 and TRBJ1-3, the CDR3 gives the full variable domain: DVKVTQSSRYLVKRTGEKVFLECVQDMDHENMFWYRQDPGLGLRLIYFSYDVKMKEKGDIPEGYSVSREKKERFSLILESASTNQTSMYLCASSLGTANGNTIYFGEGSWLTVV.

The chain joins TRBV28 to TRBJ1-5; weak D call: TRBD1 (6 bases). Germline CDR1 reads MDHEN; CDR2 reads SYDVKM. The V and J ends lost 6 bases and 4 bases respectively, with 16 bases between them. CDR3 size: 15 residues. The CDR3: CASRPLDRSNQPQHF. DNA for the CDR3: TGTGCCAGCAGGCCTTTGGACAGATCGAATCAGCCCCAGCATTTT. The variable domain in full, completed from reference TRBV28 and TRBJ1-5, reads DVKVTQSSRYLVKRTGEKVFLECVQDMDHENMFWYRQDPGLGLRLIYFSYDVKMKEKGDIPEGYSVSREKKERFSLILESASTNQTSMYLCASRPLDRSNQPQHFGDGTRLSIL.